This TCR beta chain was recorded in a study of tissue T cells after allogeneic stem cell transplantation. On the study more broadly: Patients with graft-versus-host disease had grafts: several unmodified, three CD34-selected and T-cell-depleted. Whole-study results and caveats: In patients and mice, blood and spleen missed much of tissue repertoire.

A remark on this clone: Antigen specificity is unknown.

GI sites, liver, skin and spleen were taken after median 9.75 post-mortem hours. Assay used: immunoSEQ multiplex PCR; TCRdb lists only in-frame clones, some missing. Among about 1,000 clones listed, around four fifths were seen once. The CDR3 has 11 amino acids. Germline V gene lookup returns CDR1 MNHEY and CDR2 SMNVEV (reference sequence). Trimming removed 4 bases at V and 6 bases at J, with 7 bases between. This chain joins TRBV27 and TRBJ2-7, with D perhaps matching TRBD2 (6 bases). This TCR derives from a female patient aged 18 to 49 with steroid-refractory graft-versus-host disease after an allogeneic stem cell transplant. The graft donor may have given rise to some T cells. The sample in question was spleen tissue, obtained at autopsy. CDR3 loop: CASSSGGEQYF. The CDR3, as DNA: TGTGCCAGCAGTTCCGGGGGCGAGCAGTACTTC.